The present T cell receptor (beta chain) was sequenced within a study of Ad26.COV2.S vaccination and SARS-CoV-2 variants. Looking at the study overall: Ad26.COV2.S arm of COV1001 included the donor. The vaccine Ad26.COV2.S was put into the muscle once, or twice with 56 days between. Study-wide points: Reported findings describe substantial breadth in spike-specific CD8+ and CD4+ T cell responses following vaccination.

As to this clone: Its antigen is undetermined.

Noted treatment: approximately 18 received Ad26.COV2.S at low or high dose, single or two shots; about 5 received placebo; per-sample allocation not given. Vaccine and placebo recipients were sampled on day 63 after the first injection. This person who donated was an adult of 18-55 years in Boston. Profiling relied on immunoSEQ multiplex PCR, and the TCRdb table lists in-frame clones only, not all of them. The data hold 360,000 or so clones, with approximately 91% observed a single time. Sample: peripheral blood, taken in a trial of Ad26.COV2.S vaccine versus placebo. The sequence was obtained from a person aged 18 to 59 who received the Ad26.COV2.S COVID-19 vaccine or a placebo.

This CDR3 reads CATSEVSSTDTQYF. CDR3 DNA: TGTGCCACCAGTGAGGTCAGCAGCACAGATACGCAGTATTTT. This chain links TRBV24-1 with TRBJ2-3; D is unclear. The CDR3 runs 14 residues. Germline values: CDR1 KGHDR, CDR2 SFDVKD. Trimming left V 4 bases short and J 0 bases short, with 7 bases between.